Shown below are 14 T cell receptor beta chains from a single sample sequenced in a study of OX40 agonist ivuxolimab in advanced cancers. Sequencing used immunoSEQ multiplex PCR; TCRdb keeps in-frame clones, though not all of them. The repertoire holds approximately 51,000 clones, with approximately 80% as singletons. The sample in question was CD4+ or CD8+ T cells sorted from blood, obtained in a trial of the OX40 agonist ivuxolimab. The receptors come from an adult with an advanced solid tumor such as melanoma, head and neck, liver or kidney cancer.

This chain links TRBV29-1 with TRBJ2-2, with 11 bases fitting TRBD2. The germline V gene encodes CDR1 SQVTM and CDR2 ANQGSEA. Trimming cost V 5 bases and J 3 bases; bases outside gene matches: 11. This CDR3 is built from 17 residues. CDR3 sequence reads: CSVSSGTSGFYTGELFF. For the CDR3, the DNA is TGCAGCGTTTCGTCCGGGACTAGCGGATTCTACACCGGGGAGCTGTTTTTT.

The CDR3 spells CASSSSGGRNTEAFF. The CDR3 DNA reads TGTGCCAGCAGTTCCTCGGGGGGTAGAAACACTGAAGCTTTCTTT. This chain joins TRBV28 and TRBJ1-1; possible D gene TRBD1, 5 bases. From germline, CDR1 is MDHEN and CDR2 SYDVKM. The length of the CDR3 is 15 residues. The ends were cut back, 4 bases at V and 2 bases at J, with 14 bases in the middle.

V is TRBV4-1 and J is TRBJ2-5; D perhaps matches TRBD1 (6 bases). CDR1 and CDR2 from the germline V gene are MGHRA and YSYEKL. V was cut by 4 bases and J by 2 bases, with 23 bases left in between. The CDR3 length is 18 residues. The CDR3: CASSLSPNRDMAQETQYF. The CDR3 DNA sequence: TGCGCCAGCAGCCTTTCCCCGAATCGGGACATGGCACAAGAGACCCAGTACTTC.

This clone was seen only once. The chain uses TRBV28 and TRBJ2-7, with D maybe TRBD2 (5 bases). Germline lookup yields CDR1 MDHEN and CDR2 SYDVKM. V gave up 3 bases and J gave up 0 bases, with 9 bases separating them. This CDR3 comprises 14 residues. CDR3 loop: CASSLLANSYEQYF. In DNA form, the CDR3 reads TGTGCCAGCAGTTTGTTAGCGAACTCCTACGAGCAGTACTTC.

This clone was picked up many times. The chain uses TRBV28 and TRBJ1-2, with no clear D. The length of the CDR3 is 15 residues. The V end lost 6 bases, the J end lost 0 bases, and 14 bases lay between the germline ends. Per germline, CDR1 MDHEN and CDR2 SYDVKM. CDR3 DNA sequence: TGTGCCAGCAGCCGAAGAGGGCTAGCTAACTATGGCTACACCTTC. Translating gives CASSRRGLANYGYTF.

This clone appeared a few times. This chain connects TRBV28 to TRBJ1-5; no firm D call. V was pared by 0 bases and J by 7 bases, with 4 bases between. The CDR3 is 12 residues long. In germline, CDR1 is MDHEN, CDR2 SYDVKM. The CDR3 sequence is CASSLWRQPQHF. CDR3 DNA: TGTGCCAGCAGTTTATGGCGGCAGCCCCAGCATTTT.

This clone has only one observation. CDR3: CASSFGTGVANEQYF. DNA of the CDR3: TGTGCCAGCAGCTTCGGGACAGGGGTTGCGAACGAGCAGTACTTC. The chain is built from TRBV5-6 and TRBJ2-7, with 10 bases matching TRBD1. The germline V gene has CDR1 SGHDT and CDR2 YYEEEE. V shed 2 bases and J 5 bases; nucleotides not matched to a gene: 7. The CDR3 has 15 amino acids.

This clone showed up just a few times. The chain is built from TRBV4-1 and TRBJ2-1, with 13 bases lining up with TRBD2. Losses at the gene ends were 3 bases for V and 2 bases for J; bases not matched to a gene: 7. Germline V gene lookup returns CDR1 MGHRA and CDR2 YSYEKL. There are 18 residues in the CDR3. The CDR3 coding sequence is TGCGCCAGCAGCCAGATGGGACTAGCGGGAACAACCTACAATGAGCAGTTCTTC. This sequence encodes CASSQMGLAGTTYNEQFF.

A note on this clone: The same CDR3 arises from other DNA sequences in this sample as well. The CDR3 loop is CASSGTGGNQPQHF. CDR3 nucleotide sequence: TGTGCCAGCAGTGGGACAGGGGGCAATCAGCCCCAGCATTTT. The rearrangement joins TRBV2 to TRBJ1-5; 9 bases match TRBD1. This CDR3 comprises 14 residues. CDR1 is SNHLY and CDR2 is FYNNEI in the germline V gene. The ends lost 4 bases at V and 2 bases at J; junction bases unmatched: 0.

The chain links TRBV28 to TRBJ2-1; 9 nucleotides line up with TRBD1. CDR3 size: 16 residues. With V trimmed by 5 bases and J by 9 bases, 14 bases remained unmatched. Looked up from germline, CDR1 is MDHEN and CDR2 is SYDVKM. CDR3 region: CASSRKTGGVGGEQFF. CDR3 DNA: TGTGCCAGCAGTCGAAAAACAGGGGGCGTCGGTGGTGAGCAGTTCTTC. Using reference TRBV28 and TRBJ2-1 for the parts outside the CDR3, the full variable domain is DVKVTQSSRYLVKRTGEKVFLECVQDMDHENMFWYRQDPGLGLRLIYFSYDVKMKEKGDIPEGYSVSREKKERFSLILESASTNQTSMYLCASSRKTGGVGGEQFFGPGTRLTVL.

The CDR3 here is CSATAGELTDTQYF. The DNA of the CDR3 is TGCAGCGCGACTGCGGGAGAGTTGACAGATACGCAGTATTTT. The chain carries TRBV29-1 and TRBJ2-3; 7 nucleotides match TRBD2. CDR1 is SQVTM, CDR2 ANQGSEA, per germline. V shed 7 bases and J 3 bases; nucleotides not matched to a gene: 10. The CDR3 runs 14 residues.

The rearrangement joins TRBV28 to TRBJ1-4; D might be TRBD1 (5 bases). The CDR3 has 13 amino acids. V shed 6 bases and J shed 9 bases, with 14 bases lying between them. In germline, CDR1 is MDHEN, CDR2 SYDVKM. The CDR3 bases are TGTGCCAGCAGCAAAACAGGTTATCAAAAACTGTTTTTT. Translated: CASSKTGYQKLFF.

The V and J genes are TRBV29-1 and TRBJ2-7; TRBD1 matches 8 bases. Germline loops: CDR1 SQVTM, CDR2 ANQGSEA. Germline trimming cut 6 bases from V and 5 bases from J; bases unmatched to any gene: 3. CDR3 length: 11 residues. The CDR3 loop reads CSVDRGNEQYF. In DNA form, the CDR3 reads TGCAGCGTAGACAGGGGAAACGAGCAGTACTTC.

The genes are TRBV5-4 and TRBJ2-1; D call uncertain. Trimming left V 2 bases short and J 7 bases short, with 4 bases between. The CDR3 spans 11 residues. Germline V gene data show CDR1 as SGHNT and CDR2 as YYREEE (reference sequence). The CDR3 loop is CASSFINEQFF. In DNA form, the CDR3 reads TGTGCCAGCAGCTTTATTAATGAGCAGTTCTTC. Full variable domain (outside the CDR3, taken from reference TRBV5-4 and TRBJ2-1): ETGVTQSPTHLIKTRGQQVTLRCSSQSGHNTVSWYQQALGQGPQFIFQYYREEENGRGNFPPRFSGLQFPNYSSELNVNALELDDSALYLCASSFINEQFFGPGTRLTVL.